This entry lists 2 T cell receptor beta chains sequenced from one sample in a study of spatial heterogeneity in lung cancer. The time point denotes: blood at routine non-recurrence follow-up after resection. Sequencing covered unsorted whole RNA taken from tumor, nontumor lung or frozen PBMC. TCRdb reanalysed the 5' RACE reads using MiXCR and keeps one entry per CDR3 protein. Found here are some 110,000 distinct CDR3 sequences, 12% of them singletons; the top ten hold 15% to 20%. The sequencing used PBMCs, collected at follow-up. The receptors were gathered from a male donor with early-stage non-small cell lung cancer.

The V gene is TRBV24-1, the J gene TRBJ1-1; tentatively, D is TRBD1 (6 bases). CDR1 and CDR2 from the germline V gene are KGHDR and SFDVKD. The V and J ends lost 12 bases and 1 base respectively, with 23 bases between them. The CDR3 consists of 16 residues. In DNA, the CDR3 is TGTGCCGCCTGCCCCCCCCGACAACAGGGGAACACTGAAGCTTTCTTT. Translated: CAACPPRQQGNTEAFF.

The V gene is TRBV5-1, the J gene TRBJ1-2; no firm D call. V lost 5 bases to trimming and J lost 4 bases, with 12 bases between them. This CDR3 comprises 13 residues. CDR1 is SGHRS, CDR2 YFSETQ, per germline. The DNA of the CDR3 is TGCGCCAGCAGTTCTGACGGGAGCTATGGCTACACCTTC. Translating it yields CASSSDGSYGYTF.